This TCR beta chain is drawn from a study of blood T cell repertoires in COVID-19. A single count supports this clone. J gave up 3 bases and V 6 bases, and 12 bases lay outside the gene matches. This CDR3 is 16 amino acids long. Germline V CDR1 and CDR2: SNHLY, FYNNEI. Authors' processing steps: Counts of nucleated cells, estimated from reference gene primer amplification, were obtained. Clones were sequenced by immunoSEQ multiplex PCR, and TCRdb holds only the in-frame ones, with some missing. That table supplies the V and J calls and clone size; D and trimming were determined from the DNA. The table records about 370,000 clones, approximately 90% of them present only once.

This chain joins TRBV2 and TRBJ1-2, with TRBD1 matching over 8 bases. The sequence was collected from a woman in her forties who had been exposed to COVID-19. The sample comprised PBMCs or T cells enriched from blood (not recorded which). The CDR3 bases are TGTGCCAGCAGCCCCTTGGCAGGGGGCGGGGACTATGGCTACACCTTC. Protein sequence: CASSPLAGGGDYGYTF.